This TCR beta chain was obtained from a study of T cell changes during pregnancy in multiple sclerosis. In germline, CDR1 is MNHEY, CDR2 SMNVEV (reference sequence). V gave up 6 bases and J gave up 1 base; unmatched junction bases: 5. This CDR3 is built from 14 residues. TCRdb's copy holds only in-frame clones and misses some; the assay was immunoSEQ multiplex PCR. The data show 75,000 to 90,000 clones, 85% to 95% seen once. The genes are TRBV27 and TRBJ2-5; TRBD1 aligns across 7 bases. The sample consisted of CD4+ T cells from peripheral blood mononuclear cells, taken before pregnancy. This clonotype originated in a female donor with multiple sclerosis, enrolled in a pregnancy study. CDR3 sequence reads: CASRENRGQETQYF. The CDR3 DNA is TGTGCCAGCAGGGAGAACAGGGGCCAAGAGACCCAGTACTTC.